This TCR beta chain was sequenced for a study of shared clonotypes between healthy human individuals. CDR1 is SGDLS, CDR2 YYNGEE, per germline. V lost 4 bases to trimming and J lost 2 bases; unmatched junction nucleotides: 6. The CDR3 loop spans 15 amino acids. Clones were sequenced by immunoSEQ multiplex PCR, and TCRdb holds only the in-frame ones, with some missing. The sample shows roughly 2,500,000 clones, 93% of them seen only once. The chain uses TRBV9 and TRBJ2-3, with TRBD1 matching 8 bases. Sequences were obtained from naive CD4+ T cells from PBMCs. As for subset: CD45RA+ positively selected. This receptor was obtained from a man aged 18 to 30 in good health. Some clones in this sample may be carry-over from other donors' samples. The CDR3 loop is CASSLRGQSTDTQYF. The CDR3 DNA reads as TGTGCCAGCAGCCTCAGGGGGCAGTCCACAGATACGCAGTATTTT.